These 17 T cell receptor beta chains were sequenced from one sample in a study of vaccination effects on CD4 cells after COVID-19. These TCRs' antigens remain unknown. Method: immunoSEQ multiplex PCR; TCRdb's copy keeps in-frame clones and lacks some. The data contain 17,000 or so clones, around 74% of them singletons. Antigen-specific CD4+ T cells were first expanded with viral peptide pools by the ViraFEST assay and only then sequenced. When about ten days of culture had elapsed, CD4+ T cells were isolated. This individual contracted SARS-CoV-2 between March and December 2020, as verified by PCR. Subjects were given two BNT162b2 or mRNA-1273 vaccine doses. The sample here was CD4+ T cells from PBMCs cultured with SARS-CoV-2 spike peptides, taken after COVID-19 vaccination. The receptors stem from a human donor who had a prior SARS-CoV-2 infection.

This chain links TRBV9 with TRBJ1-1; 7 positions agree with TRBD1. V shed 3 bases, J shed 5 bases, and the junction held 4 bases outside the gene matches. This CDR3 comprises 13 residues. CDR1 and CDR2 from the germline V gene are SGDLS and YYNGEE. The CDR3 here is CASSASTGTEAFF. The DNA for the CDR3 is TGTGCCAGCAGCGCCTCGACAGGGACTGAAGCTTTCTTT.

The V gene is TRBV5-6, the J gene TRBJ2-5; no clear D. This CDR3 has 18 amino acids. Germline loops: CDR1 SGHDT, CDR2 YYEEEE. V lost 3 bases to trimming and J lost 2 bases, with 23 bases between them. The CDR3 DNA follows: TGTGCCAGCAGCTCTAACATGGGCCTTCGACCACGGCAAGAGACCCAGTACTTC. Translating it yields CASSSNMGLRPRQETQYF.

V is TRBV7-2 and J is TRBJ1-2; D ambiguous. This CDR3 region has 13 residues. The V and J ends lost 1 base and 3 bases respectively, with 6 bases between them. In germline, CDR1 is SGHTA, CDR2 FQGNSA. The CDR3 spells CASSLESYYGYTF. In DNA form, the CDR3 reads TGTGCCAGCAGCTTAGAGTCTTACTATGGCTACACCTTC.

By share, this clone ranks as medium-sized. The chain recombines TRBV21-1 with TRBJ2-7; the table's D call, TRBD1, was not checked against the DNA. TRBV21-1 is assigned pseudogene status. The CDR3 extends over 14 amino acids. This CDR3 reads CASSKDGQDYEQYF. The CDR3 DNA reads as TGTGCCAGCAGCAAAGATGGACAGGACTACGAGCAGTACTTC.

The chain carries TRBV12-3 or TRBV12-4 and TRBJ1-2; D is ambiguous. The CDR3 sequence is 13 residues long. V was shortened by 3 bases and J by 2 bases, with 7 bases between the two germline ends. CDR3 nucleotides: TGTGCCAGCAGTTTTAACGGGAACTATGGCTACACCTTC. It yields the protein CASSFNGNYGYTF.

This clone showed up just a few times. This sequence joins TRBV19 and TRBJ1-3; 11 bases match TRBD1. V lost 3 bases to trimming and J lost 1 base; unmatched junction nucleotides: 5. CDR1 is LNHDA and CDR2 is SQIVND in the germline V gene (reference sequence). CDR3 length equals 17 residues. The CDR3 bases are TGTGCCAGTAGTATCGGACAGGGGGCGGAATCTGGAAACACCATATATTTT. Translating it yields CASSIGQGAESGNTIYF. Based on the CDR3 plus reference TRBV19 and TRBJ1-3, the full variable domain is DGGITQSPKYLFRKEGQNVTLSCEQNLNHDAMYWYRQDPGQGLRLIYYSQIVNDFQKGDIAEGYSVSREKKESFPLTVTSAQKNPTAFYLCASSIGQGAESGNTIYFGEGSWLTVV.

This sequence joins TRBV7-2 and TRBJ2-5; no reliable D call. Trimming stripped 1 base from V and 1 base from J, with 13 bases between. Per germline, CDR1 SGHTA and CDR2 FQGNSA. The CDR3 is made up of 16 amino acids. For the CDR3, the DNA is TGTGCCAGCAGCTTAGGATCGCGATCAGGCCAAGAGACCCAGTACTTC. As protein: CASSLGSRSGQETQYF.

The CDR3 sequence: CASSFEGATQYF. In DNA, the CDR3 is TGTGCCAGCAGCTTTGAGGGAGCGACGCAGTATTTT. The rearrangement joins TRBV7-2 to TRBJ2-3; D perhaps matches TRBD2 (5 bases). This CDR3 contains 12 residues. Per the germline V gene, CDR1 is SGHTA and CDR2 is FQGNSA. Trimming removed 3 bases from V and 9 bases from J, with 10 bases in between.

The chain is built from TRBV24-1 and TRBJ1-3; D is undetermined. Germline assignment: CDR1 KGHDR and CDR2 SFDVKD. The CDR3 length is 14 residues. V was shortened by 3 bases and J by 2 bases, with 7 bases between the two germline ends. The chain's CDR3 is CATSDGRAGNTIYF. DNA for the CDR3: TGTGCCACCAGTGATGGAAGGGCTGGAAACACCATATATTTT.

This clone came up a few times. V is TRBV29-1 and J is TRBJ1-1; TRBD1 matches at 9 bases. CDR1 is SQVTM, CDR2 ANQGSEA, per germline. This CDR3 is built from 15 residues. V trimming: 7 bases; J trimming: 0 bases; junction bases outside the gene matches: 9. This CDR3 is CSAGTGWGMNTEAFF. CDR3 sequence (DNA): TGCAGCGCCGGGACAGGGTGGGGGATGAACACTGAAGCTTTCTTT.

The J gene is TRBJ2-3, the V gene TRBV7-6, with 13 bases identical to TRBD2. There are 14 residues in the CDR3. Trimming cost V 5 bases and J 7 bases; bases outside gene matches: 3. CDR1 SGHVS and CDR2 FNYEAQ come from the germline V gene. CDR3 loop: CASSKTSGGYTQYF. CDR3 coding DNA: TGTGCCAGCAGCAAGACTAGCGGGGGGTATACGCAGTATTTT.

This clone was observed a few times. J is TRBJ2-2 and V is TRBV11-3, with 8 bases identical to TRBD2. Trimming at V came to 5 bases and at J to 3 bases, leaving 14 bases not matched to a gene. The CDR3 runs 18 residues. The germline CDR1 and CDR2 sequences are SGHNT and YENEEA. The CDR3 sequence is CASSLRVIAGSHTGELFF. CDR3 bases: TGTGCCAGCAGCCTAAGGGTCATAGCGGGGTCGCACACCGGGGAGCTGTTTTTT.

In this sample, this clone turned up a few times. The chain uses TRBV5-1 and TRBJ2-3, with TRBD2 as a possible D gene (6 bases). From germline, CDR1 is SGHRS and CDR2 YFSETQ. This CDR3 comprises 15 residues. The ends were cut back, 1 base at V and 2 bases at J, with 11 bases in the middle. The CDR3 sequence: CASSLPSDYTDTQYF. DNA for the CDR3: TGCGCCAGCAGCTTGCCTAGCGACTACACAGATACGCAGTATTTT. Full variable domain (remainder filled in from reference TRBV5-1 and TRBJ2-3): KAGVTQTPRYLIKTRGQQVTLSCSPISGHRSVSWYQQTPGQGLQFLFEYFSETQRNKGNFPGRFSGRQFSNSRSEMNVSTLELGDSALYLCASSLPSDYTDTQYFGPGTRLTVL.

CDR3 in amino acids: CAITPTGRPLSYNSPLHF. The CDR3 region has the DNA TGTGCCATCACACCGACAGGACGGCCTCTCTCCTATAATTCACCCCTCCACTTT. V is TRBV10-3 and J is TRBJ1-6; TRBD1 might be the D (6 bases). The germline V and J ends were trimmed by 7 bases and 0 bases, with 19 bases remaining between them. The length of the CDR3 is 18 residues. CDR1 and CDR2 (germline): ENHRY, SYGVKD.

The CDR3 DNA reads as TGTGCCAGCAGCTTAGTTGGTCGGAACACCGGGGAGCTGTTTTTT. As protein: CASSLVGRNTGELFF. J is TRBJ2-2 and V is TRBV7-9; D gene unclear. Trimming took 1 base from V and 1 from J, leaving 7 bases between them. CDR1 is SEHNR and CDR2 is FQNEAQ in the germline V gene (reference sequence). The CDR3 loop spans 15 amino acids.

The chain is built from TRBV28 and TRBJ1-1, with D hard to call. This CDR3 is built from 12 residues. V dropped 3 bases and J dropped 1 base, with 3 bases sitting between them. Per germline, CDR1 MDHEN and CDR2 SYDVKM. The CDR3 coding sequence is TGTGCCAGCAGTTTCTGGAACACTGAAGCTTTCTTT. Encoded protein: CASSFWNTEAFF.

This sequence joins TRBV4-2 and TRBJ2-1; 7 positions agree with TRBD2. Germline loops: CDR1 LGHNA, CDR2 YNFKEQ. CDR3 length: 16 residues. After removal of 2 bases from V and 7 bases from J, the junction contained 11 bases not matched to a gene. Here the CDR3 DNA reads TGTGCCAGCAGCCAAAAGGTGTCGGGGGAGGGGAATGAGCAGTTCTTC. Its protein product is CASSQKVSGEGNEQFF.